What follows is one TCR beta chain and its context. Its antigen is not identified. Both 60 Vbeta primers and 13 Jbeta primers went into the PCR. Sequencing used immunoSEQ multiplex PCR; TCRdb keeps in-frame clones, though not all of them. Here the sample spans 90,000 to 120,000 clones, roughly 80% being singletons. Trimming took 1 base from V and 8 from J; bases not matched to a gene: 7. CDR3 length: 14 amino acids. Germline assignment: CDR1 SGHRS and CDR2 YFSETQ. This sample was included in a study of cytomegalovirus exposure and HLA in healthy donors. Whole-study findings and limits: Most TCR sequences were seen very rarely across donors, but some public TCRs occurred in many. Upon later analysis, HLA-associated TCR beta chains proved more clonally expanded than other, equally common chains.

The sequencing input was PBMCs. The sequence came from a man aged 30 to 39 in good health and CMV-seronegative. V is TRBV5-1 and J is TRBJ1-2, with 8 bases lining up with TRBD1. CDR3 amino acids: CASSLTGGVRGYTF. For the CDR3, the DNA is TGCGCCAGCAGCTTGACAGGGGGAGTACGGGGCTACACCTTC.